This T cell receptor (beta chain) was captured by sequencing in a study of T cell repertoires in cytomegalovirus infection. Looking at the study overall: Recently identified HLA-C-restricted CMV epitopes were used, and well-studied HLA-B-restricted CMV epitopes were used as well. An indication of both CMV infection and matching HLA type came from public TCR beta signatures.

Study-wide findings and caveats: The study found HLA-C-restricted CMV-specific TCR beta clonotypes dominating the ex vivo response.

One entry per CDR3 protein, called by TCRdb with MiXCR from the reads. The sample consists of approximately 990,000 distinct CDR3 sequences, around 30% of them appearing once. The CDR3 extends over 11 amino acids. Trimming removed 8 bases at V and 7 bases at J, with 10 bases between. Points on this clonotype: Antigen specificity is unknown.

The chain couples TRBV12-3 or TRBV12-4 to TRBJ2-3; D is undetermined. The starting material was cultured CD8+ T cells from PBMCs, obtained from culture after CMV antigen stimulation. This receptor was taken from a human donor in good health (CMV status not recorded). Some clones in this sample may be carry-over from other donors' samples. This CDR3 reads CASLTQHTQYF. The DNA for the CDR3 is TGTGCCAGCTTGACTCAGCATACGCAGTATTTT.